By proportion, the clone carrying this TCR beta chain is medium-sized. The antigen remains undetermined. Germline V gene lookup returns CDR1 SEHNR and CDR2 FQNEAQ (reference sequence). V was cut by 2 bases and J by 3 bases, with 4 bases left in between. The CDR3 is 12 residues long. This entry belongs to a study of glioma-infiltrating T cells. Study outcomes and limitations: CDR3 overlap between tissue and blood was very small. Non-neoplastic patients had below-expected tissue-blood divergence, while all gliomas exceeded expectation.

Using RNA template, CDR3s of TCR alpha and beta were amplified with iRepertoire arm-PCR. TCRdb ran MiXCR on the multiplex PCR reads and lists one entry per CDR3 protein. The table shows some 18,000 distinct CDR3 sequences, with about three fifths occurring only once. The sequence was collected from a human donor with low-grade glioma or glioblastoma, undergoing nonglioma brain surgery, or in good health (not recorded which). The gene calls are TRBV7-9 and TRBJ1-1; D not certain. Sequenced sample: glioma tissue, nonneoplastic brain tissue, or PBMCs (not recorded which). Written as DNA, the CDR3 is TGTGCCAGCAGCTTATGGGACACTGAAGCTTTCTTT. Residues: CASSLWDTEAFF.